Sequencing of this T cell receptor beta chain was carried out in a study of T cells in localized non-small cell lung cancer (dated by TCRdb to 2018 to 2021). Describing the broader study: The study analyzed T cell repertoires of hundreds of early-stage NSCLC patients, comparing tumors and uninvolved tumor-adjacent lungs. The cohort was made up of around 250 treatment-naive NSCLC patients whose localized lung tumors had been resected. Of the NSCLC patients, about 130 were male and about a hundred were female, and the mean age was about 69 years. The study at large found these results: Because of the exploratory design, TCR variables were selected using unadjusted p-values without false-discovery rate correction. A median of approximately 50 of the top 100 tumor clones turned up in the paired uninvolved adjacent lung, and fewer than 35 of those clones also ranked among the top 100 of that same adjacent lung. Because multi-region tumor sequencing was not done, intratumor heterogeneity could not be ruled out. Uninvolved tumor-adjacent lung showed the highest T cell clonality, higher than tumor, which suggests more focused antigenic responses in the adjacent lung. Higher T cell density in blood was associated with longer overall survival, whereas higher clonality in adjacent lung was associated with shorter survival.

At diagnosis, tumor, uninvolved tumor-adjacent lung and peripheral blood were collected and then preserved as a mix of FFPE and fresh-frozen material. Blood samples were analyzed as peripheral blood mononuclear cells for TCR repertoire profiling. V trim: 0 bases; J trim: 9 bases; unmatched bases: 9. CDR1 and CDR2 (SGDLS, YYNGEE) derive from the germline V gene. The CDR3 starts with the cysteine, ends with the phenylalanine, and has 15 residues. Only the CDR3 part of the read is kept: 45 bases, read in frame from the first base. With respect to this clone: Its antigen is still unknown. No quality values exist for individual bases; no much larger clone is one base distant.

TCR beta CDR3 regions were sequenced from DNA using the immunoSEQ Assay. The authors' pipeline ran thus. To compute T cell density, TCR beta template counts were normalized to usable DNA, which was estimated by amplifying housekeeping genes. Richness was estimated using the preseqR package, with extrapolation to 400,000 templates for PBMC samples and to 120,000 templates for tissue samples. Clonality was taken to be one minus Pielou's evenness. Differential abundance testing on productive amino-acid clonotypes, with a minimum total count of 5 and an alpha of 0.1, was used to identify tissue-enriched TCRs. The Jaccard Index and the Morisita Overlap Index were used to measure how much the repertoires overlapped between compartments. GLIPH grouped TCR beta CDR3s together with public tetramer-defined viral CDR3s, and a viral motif had to include at least three viral sequences and also show V-gene enrichment. The table was pulled from immuneACCESS by TCRdb, which kept in-frame rearrangements only. Such tables lose some clones; where checked, under half of the loss comes from unresolved V genes, and the rest has no known cause. The V and J calls and clone size come from that table; D and trimming were worked out from the DNA. Present in this sample are fewer than 30,000 clones, about 85% of which were seen just once. The ten top clones hold more than 12% of the sample.

This receptor was taken from a female donor older than 55 with stage II squamous cell lung carcinoma. This specimen was peripheral blood, taken before any cancer treatment. The V gene is TRBV9 and the J gene is TRBJ2-1, with 7 bases in between that match TRBD1. The nucleotides read TGTGCCAGCAGCGTAGCTACAGGGGCCAGAAGTGAGCAGTTCTTC. The encoded protein is CASSVATGARSEQFF.